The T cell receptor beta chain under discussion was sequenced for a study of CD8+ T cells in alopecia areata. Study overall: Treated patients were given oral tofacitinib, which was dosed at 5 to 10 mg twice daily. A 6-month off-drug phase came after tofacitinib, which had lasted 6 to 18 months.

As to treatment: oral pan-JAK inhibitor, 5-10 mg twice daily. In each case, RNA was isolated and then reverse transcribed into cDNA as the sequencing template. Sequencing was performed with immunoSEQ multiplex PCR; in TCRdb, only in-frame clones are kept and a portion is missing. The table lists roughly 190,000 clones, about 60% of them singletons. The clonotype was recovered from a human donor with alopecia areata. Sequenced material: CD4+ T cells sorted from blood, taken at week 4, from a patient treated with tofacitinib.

The CDR3 sequence: CAWTSGVTGELFF. CDR3 sequence (DNA): TGTGCCTGGACTAGCGGGGTGACCGGGGAGCTGTTTTTT. V usage is TRBV30 and J usage is TRBJ2-2; 9 bases align to TRBD2. CDR3 length: 13 amino acids. Trimming at V came to 4 bases and at J to 5 bases, leaving 2 bases not matched to a gene. The germline V gene has CDR1 GTSNPN and CDR2 SVGIG (reference sequence).